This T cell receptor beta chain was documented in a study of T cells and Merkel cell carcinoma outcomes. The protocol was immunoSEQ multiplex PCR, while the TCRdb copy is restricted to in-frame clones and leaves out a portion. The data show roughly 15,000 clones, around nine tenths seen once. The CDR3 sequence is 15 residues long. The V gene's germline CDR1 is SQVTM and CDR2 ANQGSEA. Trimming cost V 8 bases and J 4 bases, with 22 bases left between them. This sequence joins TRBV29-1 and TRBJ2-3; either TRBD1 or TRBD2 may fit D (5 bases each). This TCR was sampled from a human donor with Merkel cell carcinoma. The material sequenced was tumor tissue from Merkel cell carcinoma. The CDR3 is CSSHGLQGSSDTQYF. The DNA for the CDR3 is TGCAGCTCCCACGGACTTCAGGGAAGTTCAGATACGCAGTATTTT.